These T cell receptor beta chains were read from a single sample in a study of blood T cell repertoires in COVID-19. Method: immunoSEQ multiplex PCR; TCRdb's copy keeps in-frame clones and lacks some. The table includes a few hundred thousand clones, roughly 80% detected once. Sequencing was carried out using peripheral blood. Receptor source: a woman aged 18-29 years with acute or convalescent COVID-19. The CDR3 runs from the conserved cysteine through the conserved F or W. D genes are given only for firm matches. The size field is filled for only some rows; it gives once, few, many or a size class.

v_gene	abundance	j_gene	d_gene	CDR3nt	CDR3aa
TRBV7-7	.	TRBJ2-5	TRBD2	TGTGCTAGCAGCCTAGCGGGAGGGGTAGAGACCCAGTACTTC	CASSLAGGVETQYF
TRBV27	few	TRBJ2-7	.	TGTGCCAGCAGTTACTCACCGTCGCGGTTGGGTGTGCCTTACGAGCAGTACTTC	CASSYSPSRLGVPYEQYF
TRBV21-1	.	TRBJ2-4	.	TGTGCCAGCAGCAAACCCGAAGGGGGTGAGCCCTTAGACAAAAACATTCAGTACTTC	CASSKPEGGEPLDKNIQYF
TRBV6-1	once	TRBJ1-5	TRBD1	TGTGCCAGCAGACCCCAGGGGGGTGGCGGGCAGCCCCAGCATTTT	CASRPQGGGGQPQHF
TRBV30	.	TRBJ1-3	TRBD1	TGTGCCTGGAGTGCCGGGACAGGGGCTGGAAACACCATATATTTT	CAWSAGTGAGNTIYF
TRBV5-1	once	TRBJ2-3	TRBD1	TGCGCCAGCAGCTTCACGGGACAGGGGGGAGCGGCAGATACGCAGTATTTT	CASSFTGQGGAADTQYF
TRBV30	.	TRBJ2-3	.	TGTGCCTGGAGTGGAGTGGGGGCTCCAGATACGCAGTATTTT	CAWSGVGAPDTQYF
TRBV27	once	TRBJ2-7	TRBD1	TGTGCCACCCGACCGGGACAGGGGCCCTACGAGCAGTACTTC	CATRPGQGPYEQYF
TRBV27	.	TRBJ1-6	.	TGTGCCAGCAGTCCGTACCCGACAATAGGCTCCTATAATTCACCCCTCCACTTT	CASSPYPTIGSYNSPLHF
TRBV5-1	.	TRBJ2-2	.	TGCGCCAGCAGCCCGAGGGCCAACGCGAACACCGGGGAGCTGTTTTTT	CASSPRANANTGELFF
TRBV11-3	.	TRBJ2-1	TRBD2	TGTGCCAGCAGCTTAACTAGCGGCAATGAGCAGTTCTTC	CASSLTSGNEQFF
TRBV20-1	.	TRBJ1-2	TRBD1	TGCAGTGCTAGTTTAGGGGGCGCGGGCTACACCTTC	CSASLGGAGYTF
TRBV6-5	.	TRBJ1-1	.	TGTGCCAGCAGGGATACTATGAACACTGAAGCTTTCTTT	CASRDTMNTEAFF
TRBV7-2	.	TRBJ2-5	.	TGTGCCAGCAGCTTATTCGGCGGGCGAGAGACCCAGTACTTC	CASSLFGGRETQYF
TRBV5-4	few	TRBJ2-2	.	TGTGCCAGCAGCTCCGAATTGCGGTTCGGGGAGCTGTTTTTT	CASSSELRFGELFF
TRBV12-3/TRBV12-4	.	TRBJ1-1	TRBD1	TGTGCCAGCAGTGATTGGGACAGCAGGCGCGCTTTCTTT	CASSDWDSRRAFF
TRBV14	few	TRBJ2-2	.	TGTGCCAGCAGCTCCTATGGGGGGACCGGGGAGCTGTTTTTT	CASSSYGGTGELFF
TRBV5-5	.	TRBJ1-2	.	TGTGCCAGCAGCTTCGCACCGGAGGCTAACTATGGCTACACCTTC	CASSFAPEANYGYTF
TRBV4-3	few	TRBJ2-7	TRBD1	TGCGCCAGCAGCCAAGAGAGGGGGCTACTCTACGAGCAGTACTTC	CASSQERGLLYEQYF
TRBV11-2	.	TRBJ2-1	TRBD2	TGTGCCAGCAGCTCAGCTACGGGACTAGCGGGCGGCGAGCAGTTCTTC	CASSSATGLAGGEQFF
TRBV30	.	TRBJ1-3	.	TGTGCCTGGGCCCGGACAGCTGGAAACACCATATATTTT	CAWARTAGNTIYF
TRBV7-6	.	TRBJ1-4	TRBD1	TGTGCCAGCAGCTTAGCAGGGACAGGGAGGGAAAAACTGTTTTTT	CASSLAGTGREKLFF
TRBV27	once	TRBJ2-1	TRBD2	TGTGCCAGCAGTGTGAGCGGGAGGGTCGATGAGCAGTTCTTC	CASSVSGRVDEQFF
TRBV6-5	.	TRBJ1-2	TRBD1	TGTGCCAGCAGTTACTACGGACAGGCCTCGGGGTATGGCTACACCTTC	CASSYYGQASGYGYTF
TRBV5-1	.	TRBJ2-5	TRBD1	TGCGCCAGCAGCTTGGATCCCCAGGGGGCCGAAGAGACCCAGTACTTC	CASSLDPQGAEETQYF
TRBV28	.	TRBJ1-5	TRBD1	TGTGCCAGCAGTACACCGGACAGGGGGATAAATCAGCCCCAGCATTTT	CASSTPDRGINQPQHF
TRBV7-2	.	TRBJ2-5	.	TGTGCCAGCAGATCATACGGGGGGCGAGGTGGGACCCAGTACTTC	CASRSYGGRGGTQYF
TRBV19	.	TRBJ2-3	.	TGTGCCAGTAGTAAGGGCCTAGCGAGCACAGATACGCAGTATTTT	CASSKGLASTDTQYF
TRBV2	few	TRBJ2-1	TRBD2	TGTGCCAGCAGGCTGCTAGCGGATTACAATGAGCAGTTCTTC	CASRLLADYNEQFF
TRBV4-1	few	TRBJ2-7	.	TGCGCCAGCAGCCAAGATGGCCTTACCTACGAGCAGTACTTC	CASSQDGLTYEQYF
TRBV5-1	.	TRBJ2-2	.	TGCGCCAGCAGCTTGGATGTGGGCGCAGGCACCGGGGAGCTGTTTTTT	CASSLDVGAGTGELFF
TRBV30	few	TRBJ2-1	TRBD2	TGTGCCGGGGGGGGAGGCGATGAGCAGTTCTTC	CAGGGGDEQFF
TRBV29-1	.	TRBJ1-5	TRBD1	TGCAGCGCTCAGGGGGCGAATCAGCCCCAGCATTTT	CSAQGANQPQHF
TRBV19	.	TRBJ1-1	.	TGTGCCACCACACTTTACTTTCAGGGAAGTATGAACACTGAAGCTTTCTTT	CATTLYFQGSMNTEAFF
TRBV4-1	.	TRBJ2-1	TRBD2	TGCGCCAGCAGCCAAGAGTTAGCGGGACCCTCGTATGAGCAGTTCTTC	CASSQELAGPSYEQFF
TRBV6-6	.	TRBJ2-7	TRBD2	TGTGCCAGCAGTCCTAGCGGGAGTGTGTCCTACGAGCAGTACTTC	CASSPSGSVSYEQYF
TRBV4-1	.	TRBJ1-4	.	TGCGCCAGCAGCCAAGACATAACTAATGAAAAACTGTTTTTT	CASSQDITNEKLFF
TRBV6-5	.	TRBJ1-1	.	TGTGCCAGCAGTTACTCGGAGGGGAGCCCGAACACTGAAGCTTTCTTT	CASSYSEGSPNTEAFF
TRBV30	.	TRBJ2-5	TRBD1	TGTGCCTGGAGTGTATTAACAGGGGCAGAGACCCAGTACTTC	CAWSVLTGAETQYF
TRBV6-5	few	TRBJ1-5	TRBD1	TGTGCCAGCAGTTACACCAGGACAGGGGAACAGCCCCAGCATTTT	CASSYTRTGEQPQHF
TRBV3-1/TRBV3-2	.	TRBJ2-7	TRBD2	TGTGCCAGCAGCCAAGTTAGACTAGCCGTACCCTACGAGCAGTACTTC	CASSQVRLAVPYEQYF
TRBV19	.	TRBJ1-5	TRBD1	TGTGCCAGTAGTATCGGGACAGGGGCGCATCAGCCCCAGCATTTT	CASSIGTGAHQPQHF
TRBV7-2	few	TRBJ1-2	TRBD1	TGTGCCAGCAGCCCCGGGACAGGCAATGGCTACACCTTC	CASSPGTGNGYTF
TRBV10-3	.	TRBJ1-1	.	TGTGCCATCAGTGTTGGGTATCGGGGGGGAAACACTGAAGCTTTCTTT	CAISVGYRGGNTEAFF
TRBV7-9	.	TRBJ2-1	.	TGTGCCAGCAGCTTAGGCGCCGATGAGCAGTTCTTC	CASSLGADEQFF
TRBV4-3	.	TRBJ2-7	.	TGCGCCAGCAGCCAAGAAGACAGGATTTCCTACGAGCAGTACTTC	CASSQEDRISYEQYF
TRBV30	.	TRBJ2-7	.	TGTGCCTGGAGTTTGGGCCCCTACTACGAGCAGTACTTC	CAWSLGPYYEQYF